This T cell receptor beta chain emerged from a study of regulatory T cells in long-lasting Graves disease. Sample time point: newly diagnosed GD, antithyroid drugs for less than 3 months. RNA extracted from PBMCs served as the sequencing template. Arm-PCR of CDR3 regions and iRepertoire HTBI primers were the basis on which TCR beta libraries were built. One entry per CDR3 protein, called by TCRdb with MiXCR from the multiplex PCR reads. The sample has about 620,000 distinct CDR3 sequences, 16% seen once; the top ten hold roughly 18%. V was trimmed by 3 bases and J by 2 bases, leaving 14 bases between them. The CDR3 contains 15 residues. This same sample was also part of a study on T cells in Graves' hyperthyroidism and ophthalmopathy.

This chain joins TRBV12-3 or TRBV12-4 and TRBJ2-7, with D maybe TRBD2 (6 bases). This TCR derives from a woman in her thirties with Graves disease. The sample consisted of peripheral blood mononuclear cells (PBMCs), taken at new diagnosis, from a patient treated with antithyroid drugs. DNA for the CDR3: TGTGCCAGCAGTTTGGTTTGGAGGGGCACCTACGAGCAGTACTTC. This codes for CASSLVWRGTYEQYF.